This T cell receptor (beta chain) was recorded in a study of T cells in narcolepsy. Study summary: Donors had narcolepsy type 1 or type 2, or were healthy controls. Broader study findings: Autoreactive HCRT-specific and TRIB2-specific clonotypes were marked in same-patient CSF-versus-blood CD4+ comparisons.

Germline V gene sequence: CDR1 LNHDA, CDR2 SQIVND (reference sequence). With 3 bases clipped from V and 10 bases from J, the junction kept 7 bases outside the gene matches. The length of the CDR3 is 15 residues. Concerning this clone itself: Its cognate antigen is unknown.

Clones were sequenced by immunoSEQ multiplex PCR, and TCRdb holds only the in-frame ones, with some missing. This sample has fewer than 35,000 clones, with roughly four fifths found just once. V usage is TRBV19 and J usage is TRBJ1-6; 9 bases are shared with TRBD1. Sequenced: memory (CD45RA-) CD4+ T cells from blood. This clonotype originated in a human donor in good health. The chain's CDR3 is CASSISWTGDSPLHF. CDR3 DNA sequence: TGTGCCAGTAGTATTAGTTGGACAGGGGACTCACCCCTCCACTTT. The whole variable domain, filled in from reference TRBV19 and TRBJ1-6, reads DGGITQSPKYLFRKEGQNVTLSCEQNLNHDAMYWYRQDPGQGLRLIYYSQIVNDFQKGDIAEGYSVSREKKESFPLTVTSAQKNPTAFYLCASSISWTGDSPLHFGNGTRLTVT.